These T cell receptor beta chains were read from a single sample in a study of blood T cell repertoires in COVID-19. Libraries were prepared by immunoSEQ multiplex PCR; TCRdb keeps only in-frame clonotypes and omits some of them. Among about 48,000 clones listed, roughly 77% were seen once. The source material was peripheral blood. Receptors were obtained from a human donor with active or convalescent COVID-19. The donor label of this sample is uncertain. Both conserved end residues are part of each CDR3. D genes are given only for firm matches. Size is stated for part of the rows, as once, few or many counts, or as a class when the clone is expanded.

NA	TRBV4-3	TRBJ2-1	NA	CASSQTAYNEQFF	TGCGCCAGCAGCCAAACGGCCTACAATGAGCAGTTCTTC
TRBD2	TRBV7-3	TRBJ2-1	NA	CASSLGSGVYNEQFF	TGTGCCAGCAGCTTAGGGAGCGGGGTCTACAATGAGCAGTTCTTC
TRBD2	TRBV6-5	TRBJ2-1	NA	CASIAAGTNNEQFF	TGTGCCAGCATCGCAGCCGGGACTAACAATGAGCAGTTCTTC
NA	TRBV6-6	TRBJ1-2	once	CASRSGDRGYGYTF	TGTGCCAGCAGGTCGGGGGACCGAGGCTATGGCTACACCTTC
NA	TRBV2	TRBJ2-7	NA	CASSTTTYEQYF	TGTGCCAGCAGTACCACTACCTACGAGCAGTACTTC
NA	TRBV3-1/TRBV3-2	TRBJ1-6	NA	CASSQDSYSYNSPLHF	TGTGCCAGCAGCCAGGACAGCTACTCCTATAATTCACCCCTCCACTTT
NA	TRBV27	TRBJ1-2	NA	CASSPSEGVMFGYTF	TGTGCCAGCAGTCCCTCCGAGGGGGTAATGTTCGGCTACACCTTC
TRBD2	TRBV5-1	TRBJ2-1	NA	CASSLAIAGGNEQFF	TGCGCCAGCAGCTTGGCGATAGCGGGAGGCAATGAGCAGTTCTTC
NA	TRBV15	TRBJ1-5	few	CATSSGGGSNQPQHF	TGTGCCACCAGCAGCGGGGGGGGGAGCAATCAGCCCCAGCATTTT
NA	TRBV5-6	TRBJ2-1	once	CASSLGQGYGNEQFF	TGTGCCAGCAGCTTGGGGCAGGGCTATGGAAATGAGCAGTTCTTC
NA	TRBV4-1	TRBJ2-7	NA	CASSQEAPTNEQYF	TGCGCCAGCAGCCAAGAGGCACCAACGAACGAGCAGTACTTC
TRBD1	TRBV5-6	TRBJ1-4	few	CASSWDRANEKLFF	TGTGCCAGCAGCTGGGACAGGGCAAATGAAAAACTGTTTTTT
NA	TRBV9	TRBJ2-3	NA	CASSVFGVGSTDTQYF	TGTGCCAGCAGCGTCTTCGGGGTTGGAAGCACAGATACGCAGTATTTT
NA	TRBV19	TRBJ1-3	NA	CASSPEDTGNTIYF	TGTGCCAGTAGTCCGGAGGATACTGGAAACACCATATATTTT
TRBD2	TRBV3-1/TRBV3-2	TRBJ2-1	NA	CASTQTSGLYNEQFF	TGTGCCAGCACCCAGACTAGCGGGTTGTACAATGAGCAGTTCTTC
NA	TRBV7-2	TRBJ1-4	NA	CASSLRLREKLFF	TGTGCCAGCAGCTTAAGACTGAGGGAAAAACTGTTTTTT
NA	TRBV3-1/TRBV3-2	TRBJ1-3	NA	CASSDAPGGLYGNTIYF	TGTGCCAGCAGCGACGCACCGGGGGGGCTGTATGGAAACACCATATATTTT
TRBD1	TRBV5-1	TRBJ1-3	NA	CASSQLTGRNTIYF	TGCGCCAGCAGCCAATTGACAGGGCGAAACACCATATATTTT
TRBD1	TRBV6-4	TRBJ2-3	NA	CASSVTGARTDTQYF	TGTGCCAGCAGTGTCACAGGGGCCCGCACAGATACGCAGTATTTT
TRBD1	TRBV5-8	TRBJ2-1	NA	CASSSPGQGHNEQFF	TGTGCCAGCAGCAGTCCGGGACAGGGGCACAATGAGCAGTTCTTC
TRBD1	TRBV7-6	TRBJ2-2	few	CAGGGTGQTGELFF	TGTGCCGGCGGCGGGACAGGGCAAACCGGGGAGCTGTTTTTT
TRBD1	TRBV7-7	TRBJ2-2	NA	CASSARPGQGVTGELFF	TGTGCCAGCAGCGCGAGACCGGGACAGGGGGTCACCGGGGAGCTGTTTTTT